Listed here are 31 T cell receptor beta chains from one sample, sequenced in a study of CD8+ T cells in alopecia areata. RNA was extracted and reverse transcribed into cDNA as the sequencing template. The assay was immunoSEQ multiplex PCR, and TCRdb's table has in-frame clones only and misses some. Of around 270,000 clones in the sample, more than 45% were seen once. As to treatment: oral pan-JAK inhibitor, 5-10 mg twice daily. Sequenced material: CD4+ T cells sorted from blood, taken at week 24, from a patient treated with tofacitinib. Receptors were obtained from a human donor with alopecia areata.

In this sample, this clone turned up a few times. Other DNA sequences in the sample encode the same CDR3. V is TRBV6-5 and J is TRBJ2-5; D is unclear. The CDR3 has 12 residues. The ends were cut back, 0 bases at V and 5 bases at J, with 4 bases in the middle. Germline CDR1 MNHEY, CDR2 SVGAGI. CDR3 residues: CASSYSRETQYF. CDR3 in DNA: TGTGCCAGCAGTTACTCCCGGGAGACCCAGTACTTC.

This sequence joins TRBV28 and TRBJ2-7; 8 nucleotides align to TRBD1. Losses at the gene ends were 7 bases for V and 3 bases for J; bases not matched to a gene: 5. Germline V lookup: CDR1 MDHEN, CDR2 SYDVKM. The CDR3 is made up of 13 amino acids. CDR3 bases: TGTGCCAGCATCCTCGGGACAGGCTACGAGCAGTACTTC. Translation: CASILGTGYEQYF.

The chain combines TRBV30 with TRBJ2-5; no definite D call. The CDR3 has 14 residues. The germline V and J ends were trimmed by 0 bases and 1 base, with 9 bases remaining between them. CDR1 GTSNPN and CDR2 SVGIG come from the germline V gene (reference sequence). The CDR3 region is CAWSVSYFQETQYF. The CDR3 bases are TGTGCCTGGAGTGTATCGTATTTCCAAGAGACCCAGTACTTC.

This chain uses TRBV30 with TRBJ2-2, with unresolved D. Germline V gives CDR1 GTSNPN, CDR2 SVGIG (reference sequence). CDR3 length equals 12 residues. V lost 3 bases and J lost 5, with 7 bases in between. The CDR3 loop reads CAWSPATGELFF. The CDR3 region has the DNA TGTGCCTGGAGCCCCGCTACCGGGGAGCTGTTTTTT.

The chain uses TRBV2 and TRBJ1-2; D ambiguous. The CDR3 contains 12 residues. The V and J ends lost 5 bases and 6 bases respectively, with 10 bases between them. From germline, CDR1 is SNHLY and CDR2 FYNNEI. The CDR3, as DNA: TGTGCCAGCAGTCCTCGTACTAATGGCTACACCTTC. It codes for CASSPRTNGYTF.

The chain recombines TRBV19 with TRBJ1-5, with TRBD1 identical over 8 bases. Trimming removed 4 bases from V and 4 bases from J; junction bases left unmatched: 6. CDR1 is LNHDA, CDR2 SQIVND, per germline (reference sequence). The CDR3 is 15 amino acids. The CDR3 DNA reads as TGTGCCAGTAGTACGGTCCGGACAGGGAATCAGCCCCAGCATTTT. As protein: CASSTVRTGNQPQHF.

This clone was counted a few times. The chain couples TRBV29-1 to TRBJ2-2, with TRBD1 matching 9 bases. CDR1 is SQVTM and CDR2 is ANQGSEA in the germline V gene. This CDR3 spans 15 amino acids. V shed 6 bases, J shed 2 bases, and the junction held 7 bases outside the gene matches. The CDR3 sequence is CSVRTGARNTGELFF. In nucleotides, the CDR3 is TGCAGCGTAAGGACAGGGGCACGAAACACCGGGGAGCTGTTTTTT.

This clone came up once. The chain combines TRBV6-1 with TRBJ2-3; the match to TRBD2 covers 13 bases. Germline V CDR1 and CDR2: MNHNS, SASEGT. Losses at the gene ends were 4 bases for V and 2 bases for J; bases not matched to a gene: 3. The length of the CDR3 is 16 residues. CDR3 region: CASSVGLAGATDTQYF. CDR3 sequence (DNA): TGTGCCAGCAGTGTCGGACTAGCGGGAGCCACAGATACGCAGTATTTT.

This clone was picked up one time. The genes are TRBV30 and TRBJ2-2; D remains unclear. There are 16 residues in the CDR3. Trimming removed 5 bases at V and 3 bases at J, with 19 bases between. Germline assignment: CDR1 GTSNPN and CDR2 SVGIG (reference sequence). CDR3 sequence: CAWSTARTLDTGELFF. The DNA for the CDR3 is TGTGCCTGGTCTACGGCCCGTACGCTGGACACCGGGGAGCTGTTTTTT.

In its sample, this clone was seen a few times. The chain has TRBV29-1 and TRBJ2-1, with D unresolved. This CDR3 comprises 9 residues. Deletions cut 3 bases from V and 12 bases from J, with 6 bases between. Germline lookup yields CDR1 SQVTM and CDR2 ANQGSEA. CDR3 sequence: CSVDYGQFF. Here the CDR3 DNA reads TGCAGCGTTGACTACGGGCAGTTCTTC.

The J gene is TRBJ2-7, the V gene TRBV25-1, with a weak D call TRBD1 (5 bases). CDR1 and CDR2 (germline): MGHDK, SYGVNS. Trimming stripped 2 bases from V and 9 bases from J, with 14 bases between. The CDR3 covers 13 residues. The CDR3 DNA follows: TGTGCCAGCAGTGAAGTCACAGGCCGCGGGCAGTACTTC. Its translation: CASSEVTGRGQYF.

This clone showed up just once. CDR3 nucleotide sequence: TGTGCCTGGAGTGTACTCCTAGATACGCAGTATTTT. Encoded protein: CAWSVLLDTQYF. The chain joins TRBV30 to TRBJ2-3; no reliable D call. With 0 bases removed from V and 5 bases from J, the gap between germline ends came to 6 bases. Germline V gene sequence: CDR1 GTSNPN, CDR2 SVGIG (reference sequence). There are 12 residues in the CDR3.

In its sample, this clone was seen a few times. The chain links TRBV29-1 to TRBJ1-2; D is perhaps TRBD1 (5 bases). The CDR3 is made up of 14 amino acids. The V end lost 4 bases, the J end lost 4 bases, and 16 bases lay between the germline ends. Germline assignment: CDR1 SQVTM and CDR2 ANQGSEA. The CDR3 DNA is TGCAGCGTTGGGACCTGGGGGGGAGGCTATGGCTACACCTTC. This encodes CSVGTWGGGYGYTF.

The chain has TRBV5-4 and TRBJ2-3; D may be TRBD2 (6 bases). The CDR3 is made up of 13 amino acids. Germline lookup yields CDR1 SGHNT and CDR2 YYREEE (reference sequence). Trimming took 3 bases from V and 6 from J, leaving 11 bases between them. The CDR3 is CASSSTSSDTQYF. The CDR3 DNA reads TGTGCCAGCAGCTCAACTAGCTCCGATACGCAGTATTTT.

The CDR3 DNA is TGTGCCAGCAGCTTAACGCCGACAGCCTACGAGCAGTACTTC. Translating it yields CASSLTPTAYEQYF. The V gene is TRBV7-3, the J gene TRBJ2-5, with D maybe TRBD1 (5 bases). The J call may not be correct, given that the DNA end is closer to TRBJ2-7. This CDR3 has 14 amino acids. Germline V gene lookup returns CDR1 SGHTA and CDR2 FQGTGA.

This rearrangement joins TRBV6-5 to TRBJ1-1; D is perhaps TRBD1 (5 bases). The germline CDR1 and CDR2 sequences are MNHEY and SVGAGI. The CDR3 spans 15 residues. With 0 bases removed from V and 6 bases from J, the gap between germline ends came to 14 bases. The CDR3: CASSYSTGRAAEAFF. The CDR3 DNA reads TGTGCCAGCAGTTACTCGACCGGCAGGGCCGCTGAAGCTTTCTTT.

The V gene is TRBV15, the J gene TRBJ1-5, with TRBD1 as a possible D gene (5 bases). V lost 0 bases and J 0 bases, leaving 12 bases between the germline ends. The germline V gene has CDR1 LNHNV and CDR2 YYDKDF (reference sequence). This CDR3 is built from 17 residues. CDR3 sequence (DNA): TGTGCCACCAGCAGAGATGGGGGAACAGGTAGCAATCAGCCCCAGCATTTT. Its translation is CATSRDGGTGSNQPQHF.

The rearrangement joins TRBV15 to TRBJ2-1, with TRBD2 identical over 7 bases. V lost 5 bases and J lost 0; bases outside the gene matches: 10. The V gene's germline CDR1 is LNHNV and CDR2 YYDKDF (reference sequence). This CDR3 region has 17 residues. CDR3 residues: CATSRSGGDGSYNEQFF. The CDR3 region has the DNA TGTGCCACCAGCCGCAGTGGGGGGGACGGCTCCTACAATGAGCAGTTCTTC.

The rearrangement uses TRBV30 and TRBJ2-7; D remains ambiguous. V was shortened by 5 bases and J by 4 bases, with 9 bases between the two germline ends. Germline V gives CDR1 GTSNPN, CDR2 SVGIG (reference sequence). The CDR3 runs 11 residues. The CDR3 nucleotides are TGTGCCTGGGCAAACACGTACGAGCAGTACTTC. It yields the protein CAWANTYEQYF.

The CDR3 sequence: CSVDLQSSYNEQFF. As DNA, the CDR3 is TGCAGCGTTGACTTACAGAGCTCCTACAATGAGCAGTTCTTC. The V call is TRBV29-1, the J call TRBJ2-1; D call uncertain. V dropped 3 bases and J dropped 0 bases, with 9 bases sitting between them. The CDR3 runs 14 residues. Germline-derived CDR1 and CDR2 are SQVTM and ANQGSEA.

Only a few counts were recorded for this clone. The gene calls are TRBV29-1 and TRBJ1-2; D is ambiguous. The V gene lost 5 bases and the J gene lost 8 bases, with 6 bases spanning the gap. In germline, CDR1 is SQVTM, CDR2 ANQGSEA. The CDR3 length is 9 residues. The CDR3 sequence is CSVSEGYTF. CDR3 DNA: TGCAGCGTTTCCGAGGGCTACACCTTC.

The chain uses TRBV30 and TRBJ2-6; either TRBD1 or TRBD2 may fit D (5 bases each). Germline values: CDR1 GTSNPN, CDR2 SVGIG (reference sequence). CDR3 size: 14 residues. Trimming removed 4 bases at V and 4 bases at J, with 11 bases between. The CDR3 loop reads CAWTGRPGANVLTF. The CDR3 nucleotides are TGTGCCTGGACGGGACGGCCCGGGGCCAACGTCCTGACTTTC.

This clone showed up just a few times. V and J are TRBV5-6 and TRBJ2-7, with 7 bases that match TRBD1. The CDR3 is made up of 13 amino acids. CDR1 and CDR2 (germline): SGHDT, YYEEEE. Trimming at V came to 3 bases and at J to 4 bases, leaving 4 bases not matched to a gene. CDR3: CASSSTGIYEQYF. CDR3 bases: TGTGCCAGCAGCTCGACAGGGATATACGAGCAGTACTTC.

The genes are TRBV5-1 and TRBJ2-1; TRBD2 matches 7 bases. The trim removed 1 base at V and 4 bases at J, leaving 5 bases unmatched. Per the germline V gene, CDR1 is SGHRS and CDR2 is YFSETQ. The CDR3 is 15 residues long. The CDR3 is CASSLPRDYYNEQFF. In DNA, the CDR3 is TGCGCCAGCAGCTTGCCCCGGGACTATTACAATGAGCAGTTCTTC.

This clone was counted a few times. This chain uses TRBV30 with TRBJ2-1; 9 bases are a match to TRBD2. The CDR3 covers 15 residues. The V gene's germline CDR1 is GTSNPN and CDR2 SVGIG (reference sequence). J was trimmed by 5 bases and V by 2 bases; bases with no gene match: 7. The CDR3 DNA reads as TGTGCCTGGAGTAGGCGGGGGGGCTGGAACAATGAGCAGTTCTTC. It yields the protein CAWSRRGGWNNEQFF. Drawing the rest from reference TRBV30 and TRBJ2-1, the complete variable domain is SQTIHQWPATLVQPVGSPLSLECTVEGTSNPNLYWYRQAAGRGLQLLFYSVGIGQISSEVPQNLSASRPQDRQFILSSKKLLLSDSGFYLCAWSRRGGWNNEQFFGPGTRLTVL.

The chain carries TRBV4-1 and TRBJ2-7; TRBD1 or TRBD2 may be the D gene (5 bases each). V gave up 1 base and J gave up 0 bases, with 10 bases separating them. Germline CDR1 MGHRA, CDR2 YSYEKL. The CDR3 is made up of 15 amino acids. The CDR3 DNA is TGCGCCAGCAGCCAAGGCATCGGGGCCTCCTACGAGCAGTACTTC. As protein: CASSQGIGASYEQYF.

The gene calls are TRBV28 and TRBJ2-7; D is tentatively TRBD1 or TRBD2 (5 bases each). The germline V gene has CDR1 MDHEN and CDR2 SYDVKM. The CDR3 length is 15 residues. Deletions cut 6 bases from V and 0 bases from J, with 15 bases between. The CDR3 DNA follows: TGTGCCAGCAGCCCGGGGACGGCTAGCTCCTACGAGCAGTACTTC. Its translation is CASSPGTASSYEQYF.

The chain links TRBV5-4 to TRBJ2-7, with 12 positions matching TRBD1. J was trimmed by 0 bases and V by 2 bases; bases with no gene match: 12. The CDR3 sequence is 19 residues long. Germline loops: CDR1 SGHNT, CDR2 YYREEE (reference sequence). The CDR3 loop reads CASSFLPGQGARSSYEQYF. In DNA, the CDR3 is TGTGCCAGCAGCTTCTTACCGGGACAGGGGGCCAGGAGCTCCTACGAGCAGTACTTC. The full variable domain, in which reference TRBV5-4 and TRBJ2-7 provide the parts outside the CDR3, is ETGVTQSPTHLIKTRGQQVTLRCSSQSGHNTVSWYQQALGQGPQFIFQYYREEENGRGNFPPRFSGLQFPNYSSELNVNALELDDSALYLCASSFLPGQGARSSYEQYFGPGTRLTVT.

The chain uses TRBV10-3 and TRBJ1-2, with 7 bases lining up with TRBD1. V lost 6 bases to trimming and J lost 2 bases; unmatched junction nucleotides: 9. There are 15 residues in the CDR3. Germline V gene sequence: CDR1 ENHRY, CDR2 SYGVKD. CDR3 sequence (DNA): TGTGCCATCAGGCGATCTACGGACAGGAACTATGGCTACACCTTC. It encodes CAIRRSTDRNYGYTF.

The DNA for the CDR3 is TGCGCCAGCAGCCAAGAGGGGTGGCAGGACCAGCATTTT. Encoded protein: CASSQEGWQDQHF. The chain joins TRBV4-1 to TRBJ1-5; D uncertain. V lost 0 bases to trimming and J lost 12 bases, with 12 bases between them. Germline values: CDR1 MGHRA, CDR2 YSYEKL. CDR3 length equals 13 residues.

J is TRBJ2-5 and V is TRBV7-3; 7 nucleotides match TRBD2. V was pared by 5 bases and J by 5 bases, with 5 bases of the junction left unmatched. CDR3 length equals 13 residues. Germline V gene sequence: CDR1 SGHTA, CDR2 FQGTGA. The CDR3 protein is CASSQRGGETQYF. CDR3 DNA: TGTGCCAGCAGCCAAAGGGGAGGGGAGACCCAGTACTTC.